This passage covers 6 T cell receptor beta chains from one sample sequenced in a study of shared clonotypes between healthy human individuals. Libraries were prepared by immunoSEQ multiplex PCR; TCRdb keeps only in-frame clonotypes and omits some of them. The sample consists of over 2 million clones, 85% to 95% of them appearing once. The specimen sequenced was naive CD4+ T cells from PBMCs. Sample subset: CD45RA+ positively selected. These receptors were obtained from a man aged 18 to 29 in good health. Some clones in this sample may be carry-over from other donors' samples.

The V call is TRBV5-1, the J call TRBJ2-7; TRBD2 matches at 9 bases. V lost 4 bases to trimming and J lost 7 bases; unmatched junction nucleotides: 18. The CDR3 length is 17 residues. CDR1 is SGHRS and CDR2 is YFSETQ in the germline V gene. DNA for the CDR3: TGCGCCAGCAGCCTCTTAGGCGCGGGAGGGCCGACGGGGGAGCAGTACTTC. Amino acids: CASSLLGAGGPTGEQYF.

In DNA form, the CDR3 reads TGTGCCAGCAGTTACTCGGGGACAGAAGATGAAAAACTGTTTTTT. As protein: CASSYSGTEDEKLFF. The gene calls are TRBV6-5 and TRBJ1-4; TRBD1 aligns across 7 bases. CDR1 MNHEY and CDR2 SVGAGI come from the germline V gene. The CDR3 consists of 15 residues. The V gene end was trimmed by 0 bases and the J gene end by 6 bases; junction bases not matched to a gene: 4.

V and J are TRBV19 and TRBJ2-5, with 7 positions matching TRBD1. CDR3 length equals 16 residues. Germline V lookup: CDR1 LNHDA, CDR2 SQIVND (reference sequence). Trimming took 7 bases from V and 3 from J; bases not matched to a gene: 14. The chain's CDR3 is CASTNAYRTGEETQYF. CDR3 nucleotides: TGTGCCAGTACCAACGCCTACAGGACAGGAGAAGAGACCCAGTACTTC.

The chain recombines TRBV7-9 with TRBJ1-2; 8 bases are shared with TRBD1. The J segment lost 7 bases and the V segment lost 1 base, leaving 8 bases of the junction unmatched. Germline V CDR1 and CDR2: SEHNR, FQNEAQ (reference sequence). There are 15 residues in the CDR3. This CDR3 is CASSLGQGIGGGYTF. The CDR3 region has the DNA TGTGCCAGCAGCTTAGGACAGGGGATAGGTGGTGGCTACACCTTC.

V gene TRBV6-5 combines with J gene TRBJ2-5; D gene ambiguous. The CDR3 is 13 amino acids. V was cut by 6 bases and J by 5 bases, with 13 bases left in between. Germline lookup yields CDR1 MNHEY and CDR2 SVGAGI. The CDR3 region is CASSPFLGETQYF. As DNA, the CDR3 is TGTGCCAGCAGCCCCTTTCTGGGGGAGACCCAGTACTTC.

This clone was picked up a small number of times. This CDR3 is also generated by other DNA sequences in the sample. V gene TRBV10-3 combines with J gene TRBJ1-1; D not resolved. Germline V gene data show CDR1 as ENHRY and CDR2 as SYGVKD. With 6 bases removed from V and 3 bases from J, the gap between germline ends came to 5 bases. CDR3 length equals 11 residues. The CDR3 loop reads CAIRRDTEAFF. The CDR3 region has the DNA TGTGCCATCAGGAGAGACACTGAAGCTTTCTTT.